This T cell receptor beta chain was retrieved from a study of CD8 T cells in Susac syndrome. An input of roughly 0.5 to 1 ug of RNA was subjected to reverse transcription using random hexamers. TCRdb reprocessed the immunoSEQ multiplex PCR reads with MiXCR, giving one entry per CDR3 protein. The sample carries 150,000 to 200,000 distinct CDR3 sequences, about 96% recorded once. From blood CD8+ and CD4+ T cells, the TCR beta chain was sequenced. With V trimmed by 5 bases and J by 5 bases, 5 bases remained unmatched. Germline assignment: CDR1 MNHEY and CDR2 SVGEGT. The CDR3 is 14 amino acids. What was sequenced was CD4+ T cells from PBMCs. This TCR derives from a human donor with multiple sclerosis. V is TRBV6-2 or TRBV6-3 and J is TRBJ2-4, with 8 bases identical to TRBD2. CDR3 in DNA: TGTGCCAGCAGTAAAACTAGCGGAGAAAACATTCAGTACTTC. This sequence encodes CASSKTSGENIQYF.